This note documents a single T cell receptor beta chain sequence. The data derive from a study of cytomegalovirus exposure and HLA in healthy donors. This PCR relied on a set of 60 Vbeta primers and 13 Jbeta primers. Repertoires were generated with immunoSEQ multiplex PCR, while TCRdb's copy carries only in-frame clones and drops some. This table has about 69,000 clones, 75% to 80% appearing once. At collection, donors were nominally healthy, but unrecorded immune exposures were probable. Germline loops: CDR1 MNHEY, CDR2 SVGAGI. CDR3 size: 15 residues. With 4 bases clipped from V and 4 bases from J, the junction kept 6 bases outside the gene matches.

The clonotype was recovered from a man aged 18 to 30 in good health and CMV-seronegative. The chain combines TRBV6-5 with TRBJ2-3; 9 nucleotides agree with TRBD1. Sequencing was performed on PBMCs. CDR3 residues: CASSLQDRGADTQYF. CDR3 nucleotide sequence: TGTGCCAGCAGTTTGCAGGACAGGGGTGCAGATACGCAGTATTTT.